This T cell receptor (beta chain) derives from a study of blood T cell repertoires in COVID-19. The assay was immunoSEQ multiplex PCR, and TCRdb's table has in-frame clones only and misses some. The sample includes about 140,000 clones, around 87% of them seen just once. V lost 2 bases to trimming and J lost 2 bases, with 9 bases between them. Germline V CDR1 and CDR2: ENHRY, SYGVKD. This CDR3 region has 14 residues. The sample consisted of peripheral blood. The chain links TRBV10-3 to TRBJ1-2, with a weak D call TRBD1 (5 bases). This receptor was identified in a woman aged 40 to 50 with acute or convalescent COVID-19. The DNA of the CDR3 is TGTGCCATCAGTGAGAAGGAGGGGAACTATGGCTACACCTTC. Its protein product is CAISEKEGNYGYTF.